This TCR beta chain was identified in a study of T cell repertoires in cytomegalovirus infection. Study-wide background: Public TCR beta signatures indicated both CMV infection and matching HLA type.

TCRdb re-called the reads through MiXCR, storing one row per CDR3 protein. This sample yields approximately 320,000 distinct CDR3 sequences, of which more than 8% are seen a single time; around 4.5% belongs to the top ten. The CDR3 contains 16 residues. Germline V gives CDR1 SGHAT, CDR2 FQNNGV. V shed 5 bases and J 1 base; nucleotides not matched to a gene: 8. This chain joins TRBV11-2 and TRBJ2-7; 10 bases agree with TRBD2. Sequenced: PBMCs. This TCR came from a human donor in good health (CMV status not recorded). Some clones in this sample may be carry-over from other donors' samples. CDR3 amino acids: CASSPPSGRPSYEQYF. The DNA for the CDR3 is TGTGCCAGCAGCCCACCTAGCGGGAGACCTTCCTACGAGCAGTACTTC.